The 9 T cell receptor beta chains below all came from one sample that was sequenced in a study of human T cells and chemical hapten exposure (dated by TCRdb to about 2021). Library creation used RACE. Sequencing relied on a NextSeq 500. TCRdb passed the public sequencing reads through fastp at Q25 and MiXCR, retaining productive beta sequences. CDR3 protein sequences are deduplicated, and each keeps its most common genes and DNA. Here the sample has approximately 400,000 distinct CDR3 sequences; about 4.4% occur a single time. The ten largest clones take up roughly 2.4% of the sample. The sample's time point label is to be understood as: patch test 1, 2 weeks after DPC sensitization. The treatment or condition label for this specimen denotes: therapeutic diphenylcyclopropenone sensitization with weekly scalp DPC. The sequencing here drew on whole blood, taken in connection with sensitization to the hapten diphenylcyclopropenone (DPC). The receptor source for this set is a woman between 50 and 59 years old with alopecia areata. Some clones in this sample may be carry-over from other donors' samples.

This clonotype has only a few counts. V gene TRBV29-1 combines with J gene TRBJ2-1; 8 nucleotides line up with TRBD2. The ends lost 4 bases at V and 3 bases at J; junction bases unmatched: 2. Per germline, CDR1 SQVTM and CDR2 ANQGSEA. CDR3 length equals 13 residues. Here the CDR3 reads CSVAGGGYNEQFF. The CDR3 bases are TGCAGCGTTGCGGGAGGGGGCTACAATGAGCAGTTCTTC.

At least ten counts were recorded for this clonotype. V usage is TRBV12-3 or TRBV12-4 and J usage is TRBJ2-1; TRBD2 agrees at 11 bases. Trimming cost V 7 bases and J 5 bases; bases outside gene matches: 7. The CDR3 sequence is 15 residues long. This chain's CDR3 is CASTETSGVHNEQFF. CDR3 in DNA: TGTGCCAGCACCGAGACTAGCGGGGTCCACAATGAGCAGTTCTTC.

The chain combines TRBV12-3 or TRBV12-4 with TRBJ2-2; 10 positions match TRBD1. The CDR3 spans 16 residues. V shed 8 bases, J shed 5 bases, and the junction held 11 bases outside the gene matches. CDR3 region: CASSSGGTGVTGELFF. For the CDR3, the DNA is TGTGCCAGCTCCTCTGGAGGGACAGGGGTAACCGGGGAGCTGTTTTTT.

The rearrangement joins TRBV2 to TRBJ1-1; D is perhaps TRBD1 (6 bases). In germline, CDR1 is SNHLY, CDR2 FYNNEI. V gave up 5 bases and J gave up 0 bases, with 19 bases separating them. The CDR3 is made up of 17 amino acids. CDR3 sequence: CASSPIGAGEVNTEAFF. DNA for the CDR3: TGTGCCAGCAGTCCAATTGGGGCAGGGGAAGTGAACACTGAAGCTTTCTTT.

This clonotype appeared many times. The rearrangement links TRBV12-3 or TRBV12-4 to TRBJ2-6, with a weak D call TRBD1 (5 bases). The CDR3 totals 18 residues. V lost 2 bases and J lost 0, with 14 bases in between. CDR3 sequence (DNA): TGTGCCAGCAGTTTATTAGGACATACAGACTCTGGGGCCAACGTCCTGACTTTC. Amino acids: CASSLLGHTDSGANVLTF.

This clonotype was found many times. CDR3 bases: TGCAGTGCTAGAGTTCCAGCATCGTTGGATGAGCAGTTCTTC. This sequence encodes CSARVPASLDEQFF. The V call is TRBV20-1, the J call TRBJ2-1, with unresolved D. Trimming removed 1 base at V and 8 bases at J, with 15 bases between. Germline CDR1 and CDR2: DFQATT and SNEGSKA (reference sequence). The CDR3 contains 14 residues.

This clonotype was counted at least ten times. The rearrangement uses TRBV4-1 and TRBJ2-3; 9 positions agree with TRBD1. The CDR3 has 16 residues. The junction had 5 bases not matched to a gene; V was cut back by 4 bases and J by 0 bases. Germline lookup yields CDR1 MGHRA and CDR2 YSYEKL. The CDR3 DNA reads as TGCGCCAGCAGCCCCGGACAGGGGACCAGCACAGATACGCAGTATTTT. Encoded protein: CASSPGQGTSTDTQYF.

This clonotype has at least ten counts. V is TRBV27 and J is TRBJ2-6; no firm D call. Germline values: CDR1 MNHEY, CDR2 SMNVEV (reference sequence). The length of the CDR3 is 12 residues. Trimming removed 7 bases from V and 1 base from J, with 2 bases in between. CDR3: CASTSGANVLTF. For the CDR3, the DNA is TGTGCCAGCACTTCTGGGGCCAACGTCCTGACTTTC.

This clonotype was counted many times. The V and J genes are TRBV7-2 and TRBJ2-3; the D gene could be TRBD1 or TRBD2 (5 bases each). Germline values: CDR1 SGHTA, CDR2 FQGNSA. V was clipped by 3 bases and J by 2 bases, with 12 bases between them. The CDR3 consists of 15 residues. CDR3 protein: CASSFTGAVTDTQYF. CDR3 DNA: TGTGCCAGCAGCTTTACCGGGGCGGTCACAGATACGCAGTATTTT.